This T cell receptor (beta chain) was observed in a study of cytomegalovirus exposure and HLA in healthy donors. The PCR used 60 Vbeta and 13 Jbeta primers. Sequencing was performed with immunoSEQ multiplex PCR; in TCRdb, only in-frame clones are kept and a portion is missing. The sample has around 98,000 clones; 69% are singletons. The CDR3 length is 16 residues. Germline V gene sequence: CDR1 MNHEY, CDR2 SMNVEV (reference sequence). The receptor comes from a female donor in good health and CMV-seronegative. J is TRBJ2-5 and V is TRBV27; 10 positions agree with TRBD2. The end of the DNA fits TRBJ2-7 better, so the J call may be wrong. Sequencing input: PBMCs. CDR3 bases: TGTGCCAGCAGCCCTATAGCGGGGGGATACTTCTACGAGCAGTACTTC. Encoded protein: CASSPIAGGYFYEQYF.